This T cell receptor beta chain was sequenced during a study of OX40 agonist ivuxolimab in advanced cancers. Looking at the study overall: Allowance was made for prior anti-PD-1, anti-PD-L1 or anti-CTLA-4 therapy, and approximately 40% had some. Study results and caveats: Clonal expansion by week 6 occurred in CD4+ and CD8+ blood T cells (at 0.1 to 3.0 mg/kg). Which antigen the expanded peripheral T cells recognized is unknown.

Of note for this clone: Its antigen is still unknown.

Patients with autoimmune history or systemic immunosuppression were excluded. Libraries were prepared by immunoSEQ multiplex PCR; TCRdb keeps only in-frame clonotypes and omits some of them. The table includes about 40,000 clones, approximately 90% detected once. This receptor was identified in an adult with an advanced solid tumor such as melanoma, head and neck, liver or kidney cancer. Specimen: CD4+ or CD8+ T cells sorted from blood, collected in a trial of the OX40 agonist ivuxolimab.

The CDR3: CASSPRTSGRADEQYF. The CDR3 coding sequence is TGTGCCAGCAGCCCTCGGACTAGCGGGAGGGCCGACGAGCAGTACTTC. The chain employs TRBV4-2 and TRBJ2-7; 15 nucleotides align to TRBD2. The CDR3 consists of 16 residues. Germline V gives CDR1 LGHNA, CDR2 YNFKEQ. V lost 4 bases, J lost 5 bases, and 6 bases stayed unmatched.